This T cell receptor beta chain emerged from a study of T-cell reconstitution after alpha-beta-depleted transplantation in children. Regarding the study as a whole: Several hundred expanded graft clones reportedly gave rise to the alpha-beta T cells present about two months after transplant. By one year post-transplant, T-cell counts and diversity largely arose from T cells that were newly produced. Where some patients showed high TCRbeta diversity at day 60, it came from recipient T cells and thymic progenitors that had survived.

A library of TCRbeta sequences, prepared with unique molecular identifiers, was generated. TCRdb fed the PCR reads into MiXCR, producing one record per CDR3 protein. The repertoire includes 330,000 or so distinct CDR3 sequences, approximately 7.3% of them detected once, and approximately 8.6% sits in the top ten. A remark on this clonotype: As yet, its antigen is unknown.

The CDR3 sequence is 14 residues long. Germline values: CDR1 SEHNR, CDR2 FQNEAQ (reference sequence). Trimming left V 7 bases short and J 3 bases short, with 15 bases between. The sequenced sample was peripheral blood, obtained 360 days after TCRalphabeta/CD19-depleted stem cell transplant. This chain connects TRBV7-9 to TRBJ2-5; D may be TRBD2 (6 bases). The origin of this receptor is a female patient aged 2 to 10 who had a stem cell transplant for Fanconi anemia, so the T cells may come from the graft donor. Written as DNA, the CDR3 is TGTGCCAGCACATTTAATAGCGGCGAAGAGACCCAGTACTTC. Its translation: CASTFNSGEETQYF.